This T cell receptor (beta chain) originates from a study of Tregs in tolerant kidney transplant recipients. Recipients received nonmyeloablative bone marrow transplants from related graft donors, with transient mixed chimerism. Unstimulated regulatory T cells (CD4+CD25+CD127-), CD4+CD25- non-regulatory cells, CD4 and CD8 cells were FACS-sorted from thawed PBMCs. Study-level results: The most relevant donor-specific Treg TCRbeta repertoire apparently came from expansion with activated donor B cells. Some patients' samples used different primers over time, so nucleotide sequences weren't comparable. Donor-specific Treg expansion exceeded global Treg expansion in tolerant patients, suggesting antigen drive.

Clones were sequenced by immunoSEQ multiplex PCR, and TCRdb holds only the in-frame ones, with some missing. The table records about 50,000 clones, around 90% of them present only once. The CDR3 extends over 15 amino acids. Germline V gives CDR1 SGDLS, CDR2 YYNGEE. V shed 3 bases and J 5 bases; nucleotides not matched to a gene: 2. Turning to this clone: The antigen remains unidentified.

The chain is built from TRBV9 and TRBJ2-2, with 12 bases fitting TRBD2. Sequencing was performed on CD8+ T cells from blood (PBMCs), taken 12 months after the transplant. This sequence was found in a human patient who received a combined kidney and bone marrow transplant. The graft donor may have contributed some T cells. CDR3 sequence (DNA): TGTGCCAGCAGCGACCTAGCGGGAGGGACCGGGGAGCTGTTTTTT. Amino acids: CASSDLAGGTGELFF.